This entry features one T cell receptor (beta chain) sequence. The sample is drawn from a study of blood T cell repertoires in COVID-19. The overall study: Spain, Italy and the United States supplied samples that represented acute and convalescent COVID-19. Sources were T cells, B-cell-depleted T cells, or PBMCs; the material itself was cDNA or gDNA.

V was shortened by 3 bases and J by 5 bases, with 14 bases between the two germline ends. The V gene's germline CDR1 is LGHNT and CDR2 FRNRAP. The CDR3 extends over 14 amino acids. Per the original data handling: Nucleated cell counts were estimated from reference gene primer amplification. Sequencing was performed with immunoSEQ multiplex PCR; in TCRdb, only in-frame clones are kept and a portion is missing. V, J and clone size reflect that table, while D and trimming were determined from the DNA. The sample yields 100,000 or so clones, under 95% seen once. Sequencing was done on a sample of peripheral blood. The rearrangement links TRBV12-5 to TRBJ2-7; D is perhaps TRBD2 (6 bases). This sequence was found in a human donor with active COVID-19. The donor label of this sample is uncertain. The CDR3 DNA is TGTGCTAGTGGTTTCGGGGGAGACAGTAACGAGCAGTACTTC. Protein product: CASGFGGDSNEQYF.